The present T cell receptor (beta chain) was sequenced within a study of shared clonotypes between healthy human individuals. Per sorted-subset replicate PCR, input was 150 to 250 ng DNA, representing roughly 30,000 T cell genomes. Clones were sequenced by immunoSEQ multiplex PCR, and TCRdb holds only the in-frame ones, with some missing. Of roughly 2.5 million clones in the sample, 90% to 95% were seen once. About this clone: What it binds is unknown.

The CDR3 totals 15 residues. V lost 2 bases to trimming and J lost 5 bases, with 17 bases between them. CDR1 and CDR2 from the germline V gene are SGHDT and YYEEEE. Study outcomes and limitations: Naive subsets generally had larger estimated richness than memory subsets. Sampling used blood alone; tissue repertoires probably differ.

The origin of this receptor is a man between 18 and 29 years old in good health. Sequencing input: naive CD4+ T cells sorted from blood. This sample's subset: CD45RA+ positively selected. V usage is TRBV5-6 and J usage is TRBJ2-7, with D perhaps matching TRBD1 (5 bases). The CDR3 is CASSLRGQGVHEQYF. DNA of the CDR3: TGTGCCAGCAGCTTACGTGGCCAGGGCGTCCACGAGCAGTACTTC.